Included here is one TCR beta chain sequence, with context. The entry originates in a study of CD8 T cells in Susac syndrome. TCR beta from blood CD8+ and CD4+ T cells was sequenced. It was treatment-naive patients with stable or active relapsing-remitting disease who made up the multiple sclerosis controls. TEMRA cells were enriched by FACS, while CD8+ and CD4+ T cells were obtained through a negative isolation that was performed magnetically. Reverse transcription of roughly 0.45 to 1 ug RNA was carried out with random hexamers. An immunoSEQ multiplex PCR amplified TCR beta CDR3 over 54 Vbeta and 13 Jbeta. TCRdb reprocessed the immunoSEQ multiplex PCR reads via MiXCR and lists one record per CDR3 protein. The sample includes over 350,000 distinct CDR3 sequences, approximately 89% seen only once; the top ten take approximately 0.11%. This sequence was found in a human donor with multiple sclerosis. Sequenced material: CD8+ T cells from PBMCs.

CDR3 in amino acids: CASSSEKSSDREYEQYF. In DNA form, the CDR3 reads TGTGCCAGCAGCTCCGAAAAATCTTCCGACAGGGAATACGAGCAGTACTTC. The chain combines TRBV7-9 with TRBJ2-7, with TRBD1 identical over 7 bases. J gave up 4 bases and V 4 bases, and 16 bases lay outside the gene matches. Germline CDR1 is SEHNR and CDR2 is FQNEAQ (reference sequence). The CDR3 has 17 amino acids.